These T cell receptor beta chains were read from a single sample in a study of blood T cell repertoires in COVID-19. The repertoire was sequenced with immunoSEQ multiplex PCR; TCRdb's copy has only in-frame clones and lacks some. The sample comprises 120,000 to 150,000 clones, around 91% of which are singletons, and around 15% rests with the top ten. The specimen was peripheral blood. Receptors originate from a man younger than 30 with COVID-19, enrolled during active disease. CDR3s include the opening cysteine and the closing phenylalanine or tryptophan. D genes are given only for firm matches. The size field is filled for only some rows; it gives once, few, many or a size class.

>NA|TRBJ2-7|TRBD2|TRBV10-2
TGCGCCGCCACTACTAGCGCCTACGAGCAGTACTTC
CAATTSAYEQYF
>NA|TRBJ2-7|NA|TRBV6-5
TGTGCCAGCAGCCGGGTAGGAGACGAGCAGTACTTC
CASSRVGDEQYF
>NA|TRBJ2-1|TRBD2|TRBV6-2/TRBV6-3
TGTGCCAGCAGTTATAATGGACTAGCGGGAGTAAATGAGCAGTTCTTC
CASSYNGLAGVNEQFF
>NA|TRBJ2-3|NA|TRBV27
TGTGCCAGCGGGGAACCAGGGGCCCCCTACACAGATACGCAGTATTTT
CASGEPGAPYTDTQYF
>few|TRBJ2-2|TRBD2|TRBV11-3
TGTGCCAGCAGCTTAGTGGCGGGAGGGCCGAGAGCGAACACCGGGGAGCTGTTTTTT
CASSLVAGGPRANTGELFF
>NA|TRBJ2-1|NA|TRBV13
TGTGCCAGCAGCTTAGCCAGGGCAGGTGAGCAGTTCTTC
CASSLARAGEQFF
>NA|TRBJ2-5|TRBD1|TRBV4-1
TGCGCCAGCAGCCACCTGACAGGGCCAGAGACCCAGTACTTC
CASSHLTGPETQYF
>once|TRBJ1-3|NA|TRBV4-1
TGCGCCAGCAGCCTTCGGGTACTCTCTGGAAACACCATATATTTT
CASSLRVLSGNTIYF
>NA|TRBJ2-7|TRBD1|TRBV7-9
TGTGCCAGCAGCCCACAGGGGGCGCTTCGGTCCTACGAGCAGTACTTC
CASSPQGALRSYEQYF
>NA|TRBJ1-1|TRBD1|TRBV7-2
TGTGCCAGCAGTAATAGGGGGCAGGGGGATGAGGCTTTCTTT
CASSNRGQGDEAFF
>NA|TRBJ1-2|TRBD1|TRBV6-1
TGTGCCAGCAGTGACCAAACAGGGGATGGCTACACCTTC
CASSDQTGDGYTF
>once|TRBJ1-1|NA|TRBV19
TGTGCCAGTATCGAAGTAGGAGAACTCGGGATAGCTTTCTTT
CASIEVGELGIAFF
>NA|TRBJ1-5|NA|TRBV9
TGTGCCAGCAGCGCCGGGGGAGGGAGCAATCAGCCCCAGCATTTT
CASSAGGGSNQPQHF
>NA|TRBJ1-6|NA|TRBV28
TGTGCCAGCAGTTTACAGGGCACTAATTCACCCCTCCACTTT
CASSLQGTNSPLHF
>NA|TRBJ2-3|NA|TRBV7-3
TGTGCCAGCAGCCCCCGAGGAAGCACAGATACGCAGTATTTT
CASSPRGSTDTQYF
>NA|TRBJ2-1|TRBD2|TRBV7-9
TGTGCCAGCAGCTGGGGGACTAGAGGTGACAATGAGCAGTTCTTC
CASSWGTRGDNEQFF
>NA|TRBJ1-5|NA|TRBV5-5
TGTGCCAGCAGCTTGGGGCCCCAAAATCAGCCCCAGCATTTT
CASSLGPQNQPQHF
>NA|TRBJ2-1|TRBD1|TRBV6-4
TGTGCCAGCAGTGAGACCAGTTTCGGGACAGGGGACTCCTACAATGAGCAGTTCTTC
CASSETSFGTGDSYNEQFF